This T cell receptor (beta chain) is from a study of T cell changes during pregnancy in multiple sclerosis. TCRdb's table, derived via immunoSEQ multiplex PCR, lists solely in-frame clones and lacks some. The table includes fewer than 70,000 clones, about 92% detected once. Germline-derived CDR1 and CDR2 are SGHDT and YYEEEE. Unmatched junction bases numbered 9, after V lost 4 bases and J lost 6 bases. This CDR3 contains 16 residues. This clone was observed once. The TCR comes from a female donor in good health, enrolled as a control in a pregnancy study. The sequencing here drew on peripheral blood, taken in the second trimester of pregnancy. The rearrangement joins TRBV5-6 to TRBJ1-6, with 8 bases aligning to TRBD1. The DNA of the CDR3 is TGTGCCAGCAGCCACGGGACAGGACGACTTAATTCACCCCTCCACTTT. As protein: CASSHGTGRLNSPLHF.